This TCR beta chain was obtained from a study of blood T cell repertoires in COVID-19. Overall study context: Samples of COVID-19 (acute and convalescent) were obtained from the United States, Italy and Spain. T cells, B-cell-depleted T cells, or PBMCs supplied cDNA or gDNA.

The CDR3 is 12 residues long. Germline V gene lookup returns CDR1 MRHNA and CDR2 SNTAGT. Deletions cut 2 bases from V and 9 bases from J, with 9 bases between. Assay used: immunoSEQ multiplex PCR; TCRdb lists only in-frame clones, some missing. The table has tens of thousands of clones, about 86% seen once. The sample comprised peripheral blood. This sequence joins TRBV6-4 and TRBJ2-3; perhaps TRBD2 as D (6 bases). The source of this sequence is a woman of 80 years or more in a cohort sampled during active or convalescent COVID-19. CDR3 sequence reads: CASSDNGGTQYF. In DNA form, the CDR3 reads TGTGCCAGCAGTGACAACGGGGGAACGCAGTATTTT.